This T cell receptor (beta chain) was sequenced in a study of blood T cells in healthy people across ages. Primed by a sample-barcoded 5' primer and a J-beta primer mix, a second PCR proceeded for roughly 7 to 12 cycles. A single record per CDR3 protein comes from TCRdb applying MiXCR to the 5' RACE reads. The table shows hundreds of thousands of distinct CDR3 sequences, with roughly 25% occurring only once. Study-level findings and limits: When set beside aged donors, long-lived donors presented more naive CD4+ cells and higher diversity.

A remark on this clonotype: Its cognate antigen is unknown.

Separately, the same data were catalogued under a study of T cells of mothers and their children. That report notes: With unrelated pairs as the comparison, related mother-child pairs had a slightly higher overlap that was not significant.

The receptor was isolated from a boy younger than 18 in good health. The sequencing input was blood.

CDR3 nucleotides: TGTGCCAGCAGCGGATCATCAGGGGCCCGTTTCACCTTC. It translates to CASSGSSGARFTF. The J gene is TRBJ1-2, the V gene TRBV9; perhaps TRBD1 as D (6 bases). Germline V CDR1 and CDR2: SGDLS, YYNGEE. CDR3 size: 13 residues. The germline V and J ends were trimmed by 3 bases and 13 bases, with 19 bases remaining between them.